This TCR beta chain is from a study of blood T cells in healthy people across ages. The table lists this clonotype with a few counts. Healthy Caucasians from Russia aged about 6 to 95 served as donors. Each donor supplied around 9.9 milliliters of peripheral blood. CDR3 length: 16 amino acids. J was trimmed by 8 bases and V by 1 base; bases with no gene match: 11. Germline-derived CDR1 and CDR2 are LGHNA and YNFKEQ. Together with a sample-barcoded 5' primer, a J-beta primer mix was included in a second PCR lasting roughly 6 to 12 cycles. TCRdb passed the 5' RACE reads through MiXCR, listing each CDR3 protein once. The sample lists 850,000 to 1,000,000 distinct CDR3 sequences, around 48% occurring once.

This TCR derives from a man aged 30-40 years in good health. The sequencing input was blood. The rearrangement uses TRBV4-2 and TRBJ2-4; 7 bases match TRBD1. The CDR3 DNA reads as TGTGCCAGCAGCCAAGTTGAGGGGGCAGGTCGGGACATTCAGTACTTC. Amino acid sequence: CASSQVEGAGRDIQYF.